Below, one T cell receptor beta chain is given with its context. This sample stems from a study of shared clonotypes between healthy human individuals. Looking at the study overall: Those who served as donors were a couple of women and a few men between the ages of 18 and 49.

CD8 cells regarded as naive lacked CD45RO, were positively chosen for CCR7, and omitted terminally differentiated effector memory CD45RA+ cells. Germline V CDR1 and CDR2: MNHEY, SMNVEV (reference sequence). V lost 4 bases, J lost 2 bases, and 6 bases stayed unmatched. This CDR3 is built from 15 residues. Genomic DNA of each subset was evenly split across several immunoSEQ plates. Using immunoSEQ multiplex PCR, the repertoire was profiled, and TCRdb retains in-frame clones only, with some absent. The profile shows about 680,000 clones, 92% of them singletons. This rearrangement joins TRBV27 to TRBJ2-7; 9 positions agree with TRBD1. This receptor was identified in a man in his thirties or forties in good health. Input material: naive CD8+ T cells sorted from blood. The CDR3 loop is CASSWAQGAAYEQYF. CDR3 nucleotide sequence: TGTGCCAGCAGTTGGGCACAGGGGGCAGCCTACGAGCAGTACTTC.